This T cell receptor beta chain was identified in a study of blood T cells in healthy people across ages (dated by TCRdb to between 2014 and 2017). For context, the study as a whole: In model experiments, template switching captured roughly one uniquely barcoded TCR beta cDNA molecule for every two T cells. To avoid experimental bias, donors of different ages were randomly spread across the sequencing lanes. The study analyzed two additional independent replicas of 1 million unique cDNA reads from the same blood draw for two donors, one aged 18 to 29 and one aged 80 or older. Donors were grouped into four age groups: young (average roughly 17 years), middle-aged (roughly 40), aged (approximately 67) and long-lived (roughly 80). The study measured age-related changes in TCR beta repertoire diversity using deep sequencing normalized with unique cDNA molecular identifiers. Paper-wide results and their limitations: Conclusive comparison of naive and antigen-experienced compartments was prevented by the profiling of bulk unsorted PBMCs. Observed TCR beta diversity correlated strongly with the percentage of naive T cells measured by flow cytometry. Donor CMV infection status was unknown, potentially confounding age-related changes in expanded clonotypes. Estimates of total diversity based on one million sequenced T cells were regarded as lower bounds and as underestimates. As age increased, observed TCR beta diversity per million T cells dropped in a roughly linear way, and a significant reduction was already evident by age around 41. Compared with the aged group, the long-lived group had more naive CD4+ T cells, fewer expanded clones and increased TCR diversity, suggesting age selection.

On this clonotype: Its antigen has not been determined. Base qualities are not recorded, but no much larger clone differs from it by a single base.

The donors were around 39 Caucasian individuals from Russia, aged about 6 to 95 years, who were systemically healthy. Each donor gave approximately 9.3 milliliters of peripheral blood, collected into EDTA-treated Vacutainer tubes. PBMCs were isolated by Ficoll-Paque density-gradient centrifugation, with at least 6 million obtained per sample. Trizol reagent was used to extract total RNA from PBMCs, with at least 6 micrograms per sample. For every donor, flow cytometry on a PBMC aliquot measured the percentage of naive CD45RAhigh/CD27high T cells. Library construction relied on 5' RACE. Sequencing was performed on an Illumina HiSeq 2500. A second roughly 6 to 12 cycle PCR used a sample-barcoded 5' primer and a J-beta primer mix. Each TCR beta cDNA molecule received a unique molecular identifier from a template-switch 5' adaptor carrying 12 random nucleotides. At least 2.5 million CDR3-containing paired-end reads were obtained from each sample. The Mint cDNA synthesis kit, primed by a TRBC-specific oligonucleotide, was used to synthesize first-strand cDNA from all RNA. Following uracil-DNA glycosylase treatment, a first 18-cycle PCR with universal primers M1SS and BC2_uni_R was performed on all cDNA. From the authors' description of their analysis: For normalization, 1 million high-quality reads were randomly selected from each sample, with every read carrying a distinct molecular identifier. Reads sharing molecular identifiers were discarded rather than binned into consensus sequences. MiTCR, run with a Q25 quality threshold and the strictest error-elimination algorithm, handled CDR3 identification, clonotype clustering and error correction. A nonparametric unseen species model with Euler transformation was used to estimate a lower bound on total TCR beta diversity. TCRdb reprocessing: public reads trimmed at Q25 with fastp, clones called with MiXCR, in-frame beta chains kept. Rows are unified per CDR3 protein, each entry keeping the most common DNA and genes. The authors' filters were not applied to this entry. The sample table lists 650,000 to 800,000 distinct CDR3 sequences, 40% to 50% of them with a count of one. Together, the top ten hold approximately 20% of the sample.

Relative to germline, V is 4 bases shorter and J is 0 bases shorter, with 13 bases between their ends. As encoded in the germline V gene, CDR1 is SQVTM while CDR2 is ANQGSEA. There are 15 amino acids in the CDR3, from cysteine to phenylalanine inclusive. Only the CDR3 DNA stays, 45 bases, in frame from base 1. The sequence is built from TRBV29-1 and TRBJ2-1; too little of a D gene remains to name it. What was sequenced was blood. The receptor comes from a man aged 55-75 years in good health. The DNA sequence follows: TGCAGCGTTGGGCAGGAATTAAACTCCTACAATGAGCAGTTCTTC. This yields the protein CSVGQELNSYNEQFF.